Sequencing of this TCR beta chain was carried out in a study of blood T cells in healthy people across ages. Regarding the study as a whole: A strong correlation was found between TCR beta diversity and the percentage of naive T cells.

Ranging in age from roughly 6 to 100, the donors were healthy Caucasian individuals from Russia. Drawn from each donor were ten milliliters of peripheral blood. Isolation per sample recovered at least 6.5 million PBMCs. A J-beta primer mix and a sample-barcoded 5' primer were used in a second PCR of roughly 7 to 12 cycles. MiXCR was run by TCRdb on the 5' RACE reads, yielding one entry per CDR3 protein. The table includes hundreds of thousands of distinct CDR3 sequences, roughly 21% detected once. Comment on this clonotype: The antigen remains unidentified.

V lost 4 bases to trimming and J lost 5 bases; unmatched junction nucleotides: 8. CDR3 length: 15 amino acids. This TCR was recovered from a man aged 70 or older in good health. The rearrangement joins TRBV12-3 or TRBV12-4 to TRBJ1-1, with 9 bases matching TRBD1. The sample was blood. CDR3 loop: CASSSDRGWGTEAFF. Here the CDR3 DNA reads TGTGCCAGCAGTTCGGACAGGGGCTGGGGGACTGAAGCTTTCTTT.